This note documents a single T cell receptor (beta chain) sequence. Its matching antigen is unknown. Looked up from germline, CDR1 is SGHNT and CDR2 is YYREEE (reference sequence). The CDR3 covers 16 residues. The V gene lost 1 base and the J gene lost 2 bases, with 15 bases spanning the gap. The sample is drawn from a study of STAT5B mutations in CD4+ large granular lymphocyte leukemia. General observations from the study: CD4-sorted patient repertoires seemed more clonal than healthy CD4+ repertoires. 8/27 top patient clones versus 2/35 control clones were TRBV06-family.

Some clones are missing from TCRdb's copy, which holds only in-frame ones; the method was immunoSEQ multiplex PCR. The data show fewer than 35,000 clones, with approximately 75% seen just once and about 3.1% held by the top ten. This clonotype was obtained from a human donor in good health. The sample consisted of CD4+ T cells from blood buffy coats. V is TRBV5-4 and J is TRBJ2-5, with D possibly being TRBD2 (6 bases). The CDR3 protein is CASSLFGTYLQETQYF. The DNA for the CDR3 is TGTGCCAGCAGCTTGTTTGGGACTTACCTACAAGAGACCCAGTACTTC.